This T cell receptor beta chain derives from a study of blood T cell repertoires in COVID-19. Study summary: Researchers got acute and convalescent COVID-19 samples from the United States, Italy and Spain. Nucleic acid was either cDNA or gDNA, and it came from T cells, B-cell-depleted T cells, or PBMCs.

As processed by the authors: It was from reference gene primer amplification that nucleated cell counts were estimated. This table comes from immunoSEQ multiplex PCR, and its TCRdb copy is limited to in-frame clones, with some not included. V and J calls and clone size are as listed in that table; D and trimming were resolved from the DNA. The sample includes some 240,000 clones, 85% to 90% of them seen just once. V lost 0 bases and J 8 bases, leaving 14 bases between the germline ends. CDR3 length: 14 residues. Germline assignment: CDR1 SGHRS and CDR2 YFSETQ. Seattle-derived patients entered the study during active infection and were followed longitudinally.

The V gene is TRBV5-1, the J gene TRBJ1-2, with D hard to call. The origin of this receptor is a woman aged 55-70 years with COVID-19, enrolled during active disease. Sequencing was performed on peripheral blood. CDR3 sequence: CASSLGTSTQGYTF. The CDR3 DNA is TGCGCCAGCAGCTTGGGAACTTCCACTCAAGGCTACACCTTC.